These 28 T cell receptor beta chains came from one sample sequenced in a study of T cell repertoires in cytomegalovirus infection. MiXCR, applied by TCRdb to the reads, yields one record per CDR3 protein. The profile shows around 530,000 distinct CDR3 sequences, more than 25% of them singletons. The specimen sequenced was PBMCs. The source of these receptors is a human donor in good health (CMV status not recorded). Some clones in this sample may be carry-over from other donors' samples.

The CDR3 DNA reads as TGTGCCAGTAGTAATATAGCGGGGACAGGGACAGATACGCAGTATTTT. It encodes CASSNIAGTGTDTQYF. The V gene is TRBV19, the J gene TRBJ2-3; D may be TRBD1 (9 bases). Trimming left V 4 bases short and J 3 bases short, with 17 bases between. The CDR3 is 16 residues long. CDR1 is LNHDA, CDR2 SQIVND, per germline (reference sequence).

The chain employs TRBV19 and TRBJ2-1; 7 nucleotides line up with TRBD2. The germline V gene has CDR1 LNHDA and CDR2 SQIVND (reference sequence). The ends lost 0 bases at V and 3 bases at J; junction bases unmatched: 5. CDR3 size: 16 residues. This CDR3 is CASSIERSSGYNEQFF. CDR3 DNA sequence: TGTGCCAGTAGTATAGAGCGGTCTAGCGGCTACAATGAGCAGTTCTTC. Full variable domain (rest looked up from reference TRBV19 and TRBJ2-1): DGGITQSPKYLFRKEGQNVTLSCEQNLNHDAMYWYRQDPGQGLRLIYYSQIVNDFQKGDIAEGYSVSREKKESFPLTVTSAQKNPTAFYLCASSIERSSGYNEQFFGPGTRLTVL.

A few counts support this clonotype. This chain joins TRBV7-3 and TRBJ2-1; 10 positions match TRBD2. J gave up 7 bases and V 4 bases, and 10 bases lay outside the gene matches. Germline V gives CDR1 SGHTA, CDR2 FQGTGA. The CDR3 consists of 16 residues. The DNA for the CDR3 is TGTGCCAGCAGCTCTCTAGCGGGAGAAACACCGAATGAGCAGTTCTTC. Translated: CASSSLAGETPNEQFF.

This chain connects TRBV7-9 to TRBJ2-4; 8 bases are shared with TRBD2. The CDR3 sequence is 16 residues long. In germline, CDR1 is SEHNR, CDR2 FQNEAQ (reference sequence). V was clipped by 9 bases and J by 0 bases; unmatched bases: 10. As DNA, the CDR3 is TGTGCCAGTAGTAGCGGGATGGCCCTAGCCAAAAACATTCAGTACTTC. This encodes CASSSGMALAKNIQYF. Together with reference TRBV7-9 and TRBJ2-4, the CDR3 gives the full variable domain: DTGVSQNPRHKITKRGQNVTFRCDPISEHNRLYWYRQTLGQGPEFLTYFQNEAQLEKSRLLSDRFSAERPKGSFSTLEIQRTEQGDSAMYLCASSSGMALAKNIQYFGAGTRLSVL.

A few counts support this clonotype. V is TRBV7-8 and J is TRBJ1-4; a possible D gene is TRBD1 (5 bases). Germline assignment: CDR1 SGHVS and CDR2 FQNEAQ. This CDR3 region has 16 residues. V lost 0 bases to trimming and J lost 8 bases, with 16 bases between them. CDR3 in amino acids: CASSLARVPSGEKLFF. The DNA of the CDR3 is TGTGCCAGCAGCTTAGCCAGGGTCCCCTCGGGAGAAAAACTGTTTTTT.

The chain combines TRBV27 with TRBJ2-2; D possibly corresponds to TRBD1 (5 bases). CDR1 is MNHEY, CDR2 SMNVEV, per germline (reference sequence). Trimming removed 2 bases from V and 3 bases from J, with 13 bases in between. This CDR3 spans 16 amino acids. The CDR3 DNA reads as TGTGCCAGCAGTTTAGGCCAGGGAAAACACACCGGGGAGCTGTTTTTT. It is translated as CASSLGQGKHTGELFF.

This chain uses TRBV6-5 with TRBJ1-2; D perhaps matches TRBD1 (5 bases). Germline assignment: CDR1 MNHEY and CDR2 SVGAGI. The CDR3 totals 13 residues. V lost 6 bases, J lost 2 bases, and 10 bases lay in between. As DNA, the CDR3 is TGTGCCAGCAGGGTGACAGCGAACTATGGCTACACCTTC. It translates to CASRVTANYGYTF.

The chain is built from TRBV11-3 and TRBJ2-3; possible D gene TRBD1, 6 bases. Germline CDR1 SGHNT, CDR2 YENEEA. The CDR3 extends over 14 amino acids. The V gene lost 2 bases and the J gene lost 3 bases, with 9 bases spanning the gap. CDR3 region: CASSLIQGTDTQYF. The CDR3 DNA is TGTGCCAGCAGCTTAATCCAGGGGACAGATACGCAGTATTTT.

This clonotype has more than one count but fewer than ten. The chain links TRBV7-9 to TRBJ2-3, with D unresolved. The germline V and J ends were trimmed by 4 bases and 6 bases, with 11 bases remaining between them. Germline loops: CDR1 SEHNR, CDR2 FQNEAQ (reference sequence). The CDR3 runs to 13 residues. The CDR3 DNA reads TGTGCCAGCAGCTCACCCGACACGGATACGCAGTATTTT. Translating gives CASSSPDTDTQYF.

This chain connects TRBV11-2 to TRBJ2-1; D gene uncertain. Germline values: CDR1 SGHAT, CDR2 FQNNGV. This CDR3 region has 13 residues. With 5 bases removed from V and 9 bases from J, the gap between germline ends came to 14 bases. The CDR3, as DNA: TGTGCCAGCAGCGGGCTAGGAATCGGTGAGCAGTTCTTC. Its protein product is CASSGLGIGEQFF.

J is TRBJ1-5 and V is TRBV27; D unresolved. There are 13 residues in the CDR3. The germline CDR1 and CDR2 sequences are MNHEY and SMNVEV (reference sequence). Trimming stripped 1 base from V and 5 bases from J, with 6 bases between. This CDR3 reads CASSLLVHQPQHF. The CDR3 coding sequence is TGTGCCAGCAGTTTATTGGTCCATCAGCCCCAGCATTTT.

The chain uses TRBV10-3 and TRBJ2-3; 7 bases are a match to TRBD2. From germline, CDR1 is ENHRY and CDR2 SYGVKD. CDR3 length: 14 residues. The trim removed 8 bases at V and 4 bases at J, leaving 9 bases unmatched. In DNA, the CDR3 is TGTGCCATCCGTGCGGGAGTCATCCCAGATACGCAGTATTTT. Its translation is CAIRAGVIPDTQYF.

The chain uses TRBV5-6 and TRBJ1-4; D is unresolved. The germline CDR1 and CDR2 sequences are SGHDT and YYEEEE. The ends were cut back, 3 bases at V and 7 bases at J, with 28 bases in the middle. The CDR3 spans 19 residues. The CDR3 region has the DNA TGTGCCAGCAGCTCGTTAGCGACTTCAGGATACATAGAGAGTGAAAAACTGTTTTTT. This gives the protein CASSSLATSGYIESEKLFF.

This clonotype was observed at least ten times. The chain recombines TRBV11-2 with TRBJ2-1, with 14 bases aligning to TRBD2. With 1 base clipped from V and 9 bases from J, the junction kept 5 bases outside the gene matches. Germline CDR1 reads SGHAT; CDR2 reads FQNNGV. The CDR3 contains 16 residues. CDR3 in amino acids: CASSLAGTSGRIEQFF. The CDR3 coding sequence is TGTGCCAGCAGCTTAGCTGGGACTAGCGGGAGAATTGAGCAGTTCTTC.

V and J are TRBV5-1 and TRBJ2-2; D is tentatively TRBD1 or TRBD2 (5 bases each). The length of the CDR3 is 17 residues. Trimming cost V 4 bases and J 0 bases, with 16 bases left between them. Looked up from germline, CDR1 is SGHRS and CDR2 is YFSETQ. In DNA form, the CDR3 reads TGCGCCAGCAGCCCGGGACGTAATGAATCGAACACCGGGGAGCTGTTTTTT. Its protein product is CASSPGRNESNTGELFF.

With respect to this clonotype: Compared with germline, one end of the junction differs, possibly owing to a read error. The chain recombines TRBV28 with TRBJ1-5; TRBD1 aligns across 8 bases. This CDR3 is 13 amino acids long. Germline assignment: CDR1 MDHEN and CDR2 SYDVKM. The CDR3 DNA is TGTGCCAGCAGTGGGACAGGCCCTCAGGCCCAGCATTTT. Protein product: CASSGTGPQAQHF.

There are a few counts of this clonotype. The chain is built from TRBV28 and TRBJ2-7; 9 positions match TRBD2. The CDR3 is 15 amino acids. V shed 2 bases and J 7 bases; nucleotides not matched to a gene: 9. Germline CDR1 MDHEN, CDR2 SYDVKM. The DNA for the CDR3 is TGTGCCAGCAGTTTAGTTGGCGGGAGGGCCGGTGAGCAGTACGTC. Translated: CASSLVGGRAGEQYV.

V usage is TRBV6-5 and J usage is TRBJ2-7, with D possibly being TRBD2 (6 bases). V was cut by 4 bases and J by 0 bases, with 16 bases left in between. The germline gives CDR1 MNHEY, CDR2 SVGAGI. The CDR3 has 16 amino acids. The CDR3 bases are TGTGCCAGCAGTTTTATCGGTAGCGGTAGCTCCTACGAGCAGTACTTC. It encodes CASSFIGSGSSYEQYF.

The chain uses TRBV20-1 and TRBJ2-1; perhaps TRBD2 as D (6 bases). This CDR3 is built from 15 residues. Germline loops: CDR1 DFQATT, CDR2 SNEGSKA (reference sequence). Here the CDR3 reads CSLRPDGSPRNEQFF. The CDR3 region has the DNA TGCAGCCTCCGGCCCGACGGGAGCCCCCGCAATGAGCAGTTCTTC.

V is TRBV6-2 or TRBV6-3 and J is TRBJ2-7; no reliable D call. The CDR3 is 13 residues long. V lost 7 bases and J 4 bases, leaving 14 bases between the germline ends. Germline V CDR1 and CDR2: MNHEY, SVGEGT. This CDR3 reads CASTNVGVYEQYV. CDR3 DNA: TGTGCCAGCACCAACGTCGGTGTTTACGAGCAGTACGTC.

This clonotype was seen a single time. The chain is built from TRBV29-1 and TRBJ1-2; D might be TRBD1 (5 bases). Trimming shortened V by 7 bases and J by 9 bases, and 15 bases separated the two germline ends. This CDR3 has 11 amino acids. Looked up from germline, CDR1 is SQVTM and CDR2 is ANQGSEA. The chain's CDR3 is CSAPARGSYTF. DNA for the CDR3: TGCAGCGCTCCCGCCCGGGGGAGCTACACCTTC. Looking up the rest from reference TRBV29-1 and TRBJ1-2 gives the full variable domain: SAVISQKPSRDICQRGTSLTIQCQVDSQVTMMFWYRQQPGQSLTLIATANQGSEATYESGFVIDKFPISRPNLTFSTLTVSNMSPEDSSIYLCSAPARGSYTFGSGTRLTVV.

This clonotype has only a few counts. The gene calls are TRBV28 and TRBJ2-7; weak D call: TRBD1 (6 bases). Germline lookup yields CDR1 MDHEN and CDR2 SYDVKM. Trimming took 4 bases from V and 3 from J, leaving 13 bases between them. This CDR3 is built from 14 residues. CDR3 bases: TGTGCCAGCAGTTACTCGACAGGACGCTACGAGCAGTACGTC. It translates to CASSYSTGRYEQYV.

This clonotype was observed a few times. The J gene is TRBJ1-1, the V gene TRBV30; TRBD1 is a possible D gene (6 bases). The ends were cut back, 0 bases at V and 5 bases at J, with 16 bases in the middle. This CDR3 is built from 15 residues. In germline, CDR1 is GTSNPN, CDR2 SVGIG (reference sequence). The CDR3 coding sequence is TGTGCCTGGAGTGTTGGGGGGCTGGGAAAGACTGAAGCTTTCTTT. Translated: CAWSVGGLGKTEAFF. Filled out from reference TRBV30 and TRBJ1-1, the complete variable domain reads SQTIHQWPATLVQPVGSPLSLECTVEGTSNPNLYWYRQAAGRGLQLLFYSVGIGQISSEVPQNLSASRPQDRQFILSSKKLLLSDSGFYLCAWSVGGLGKTEAFFGQGTRLTVV.

This chain uses TRBV7-2 with TRBJ2-5, with D possibly TRBD2 on 5 matching bases. Trimming removed 3 bases at V and 5 bases at J, with 10 bases between. The CDR3 is 13 residues long. Germline V CDR1 and CDR2: SGHTA, FQGNSA. This chain's CDR3 is CASSFKRGETQYF. For the CDR3, the DNA is TGTGCCAGCAGCTTTAAACGAGGGGAGACCCAGTACTTC.

In its sample, this clonotype was seen a few times. V gene TRBV30 combines with J gene TRBJ1-1; D gene ambiguous. The CDR3 loop spans 11 amino acids. V shed 0 bases and J shed 8 bases, with 7 bases lying between them. In germline, CDR1 is GTSNPN, CDR2 SVGIG (reference sequence). DNA for the CDR3: TGTGCCTGGAGTGTTCTCGAAGAAGCTTTCTTT. It translates to CAWSVLEEAFF.

This clonotype occurred many times. The CDR3 DNA is TGTGCCAGCAGCCTAGGGACAGGGGCCTCATCTTGGAATCAGCCCCAGCATTTT. It yields the protein CASSLGTGASSWNQPQHF. This rearrangement joins TRBV7-2 to TRBJ1-5; 10 bases agree with TRBD1. With V trimmed by 5 bases and J by 4 bases, 14 bases remained unmatched. Germline assignment: CDR1 SGHTA and CDR2 FQGNSA. This CDR3 has 18 residues.

The chain recombines TRBV7-9 with TRBJ2-3; the D gene is possibly TRBD2 (5 bases). This CDR3 spans 15 amino acids. Looked up from germline, CDR1 is SEHNR and CDR2 is FQNEAQ (reference sequence). Trimming took 5 bases from V and 4 from J, leaving 16 bases between them. This CDR3 is CASSEREKVADTQYF. CDR3 DNA sequence: TGTGCCAGCAGCGAGAGGGAGAAGGTAGCAGATACGCAGTATTTT.

The chain joins TRBV6-2 or TRBV6-3 to TRBJ2-1, with 8 bases aligning to TRBD2. Germline CDR1 MNHEY, CDR2 SVGEGT. V shed 4 bases and J 2 bases; nucleotides not matched to a gene: 10. The CDR3 has 17 amino acids. For the CDR3, the DNA is TGTGCCAGCAGTTCGAGGGAGCGGGAGAGGCCCTACAATGAGCAGTTCTTC. Translated, it gives CASSSRERERPYNEQFF.